This entry lists 23 T cell receptor beta chains sequenced from one sample in a study of graft-versus-host responses after intestinal transplantation. The repertoire was sequenced with immunoSEQ multiplex PCR; TCRdb's copy has only in-frame clones and lacks some. The profile shows tens of thousands of clones, approximately 92% of them singletons. These receptors have no known antigen. This specimen was unstimulated CD4+ T cells sorted from spleen or lymph node cells, taken before intestinal transplant. These receptors originate from a human donor who received an intestinal transplant.

This clone has a single count. The chain uses TRBV6-5 and TRBJ1-2; D possibly corresponds to TRBD1 (5 bases). Deletions cut 5 bases from V and 5 bases from J, with 12 bases between. Germline V gene sequence: CDR1 MNHEY, CDR2 SVGAGI. The CDR3 is 13 residues long. In nucleotides, the CDR3 is TGTGCCAGCAGTAGAGGGGCCGGGTATGGCTACACCTTC. It yields the protein CASSRGAGYGYTF.

The chain uses TRBV27 and TRBJ2-2, with TRBD2 matching over 8 bases. The CDR3 extends over 18 amino acids. J was trimmed by 0 bases and V by 5 bases; bases with no gene match: 11. CDR1 and CDR2 from the germline V gene are MNHEY and SMNVEV (reference sequence). The DNA for the CDR3 is TGTGCCAGCAGTAGCCCCCTGGGCGGGAGGCCGAACACCGGGGAGCTGTTTTTT. Amino acids: CASSSPLGGRPNTGELFF.

The V and J genes are TRBV6-4 and TRBJ1-5, with TRBD1 matching 7 bases. Germline-derived CDR1 and CDR2 are MRHNA and SNTAGT. V lost 5 bases, J lost 0 bases, and 4 bases stayed unmatched. The CDR3 is 15 residues long. CDR3 DNA sequence: TGTGCCAGCAGTCGGGACAGTAGTAGCAATCAGCCCCAGCATTTT. It is translated as CASSRDSSSNQPQHF.

This chain connects TRBV11-2 to TRBJ1-5; D is undetermined. There are 13 residues in the CDR3. Germline lookup yields CDR1 SGHAT and CDR2 FQNNGV. The ends were cut back, 5 bases at V and 4 bases at J, with 9 bases in the middle. The CDR3 DNA sequence: TGTGCCAGCAGCCTCGGCACTAATCAGCCCCAGCATTTT. This translates into CASSLGTNQPQHF. Full variable domain (outside the CDR3, taken from reference TRBV11-2 and TRBJ1-5): EAGVAQSPRYKIIEKRQSVAFWCNPISGHATLYWYQQILGQGPKLLIQFQNNGVVDDSQLPKDRFSAERLKGVDSTLKIQPAKLEDSAVYLCASSLGTNQPQHFGDGTRLSIL.

V usage is TRBV7-2 and J usage is TRBJ2-1; 8 bases are shared with TRBD1. Per germline, CDR1 SGHTA and CDR2 FQGNSA. The CDR3 sequence is 16 residues long. The J segment lost 2 bases and the V segment lost 5 bases, leaving 8 bases of the junction unmatched. The CDR3 sequence: CASSPPRTGTYNEQFF. The CDR3 DNA is TGTGCCAGCAGCCCTCCCCGGACAGGGACCTACAATGAGCAGTTCTTC.

The chain couples TRBV4-2 to TRBJ2-7; 8 bases are a match to TRBD2. V was clipped by 1 base and J by 5 bases; unmatched bases: 13. Germline lookup yields CDR1 LGHNA and CDR2 YNFKEQ. The CDR3 runs to 17 residues. Written as DNA, the CDR3 is TGTGCCAGCAGCCAAGTCACGGGAGGGCCGGAGTATCACGAGCAGTACTTC. Amino acid sequence: CASSQVTGGPEYHEQYF.

The rearrangement joins TRBV6-5 to TRBJ2-7, with unresolved D. Trimming removed 7 bases from V and 3 bases from J, with 7 bases in between. The germline CDR1 and CDR2 sequences are MNHEY and SVGAGI. The CDR3 covers 11 residues. The CDR3 loop reads CASTHNYEQYF. The CDR3 DNA reads TGTGCCAGCACGCATAACTACGAGCAGTACTTC.

This chain connects TRBV30 to TRBJ1-4; 8 nucleotides align to TRBD1. The CDR3 loop spans 15 amino acids. Trimming cost V 1 base and J 8 bases; bases outside gene matches: 9. From germline, CDR1 is GTSNPN and CDR2 SVGIG (reference sequence). The chain's CDR3 is CAWSGLRTGSEKLFF. In DNA form, the CDR3 reads TGTGCCTGGAGTGGTCTAAGGACAGGGTCCGAAAAACTGTTTTTT.

The genes are TRBV5-1 and TRBJ2-2; D possibly corresponds to TRBD2 (5 bases). CDR3 length: 14 amino acids. Trimming stripped 6 bases from V and 0 bases from J, with 9 bases between. Germline loops: CDR1 SGHRS, CDR2 YFSETQ. The CDR3 nucleotides are TGCGCCAGCAATTGGCGGGCGAACACCGGGGAGCTGTTTTTT. Its translation: CASNWRANTGELFF.

The chain has TRBV5-5 and TRBJ2-3; D ambiguous. CDR1 and CDR2 from the germline V gene are SGHKS and YYEKEE (reference sequence). V lost 4 bases and J lost 4, with 10 bases in between. CDR3 length: 13 amino acids. CDR3 sequence reads: CASSTAGADTQYF. CDR3 nucleotide sequence: TGTGCCAGCAGCACGGCTGGGGCAGATACGCAGTATTTT.

The V call is TRBV5-1, the J call TRBJ2-5, with a tentative D call TRBD1 (5 bases). The CDR3 extends over 16 amino acids. Germline V gene lookup returns CDR1 SGHRS and CDR2 YFSETQ. V gave up 1 base and J gave up 2 bases, with 15 bases separating them. This CDR3 is CASSLQPTAGQETQYF. The CDR3 region has the DNA TGCGCCAGCAGCTTGCAGCCCACTGCAGGGCAAGAGACCCAGTACTTC.

The chain combines TRBV5-1 with TRBJ2-3; D perhaps matches TRBD1 (5 bases). This CDR3 comprises 13 residues. V was trimmed by 0 bases and J by 6 bases, leaving 8 bases between them. The germline gives CDR1 SGHRS, CDR2 YFSETQ. The CDR3 nucleotides are TGCGCCAGCAGCTTGGGCAGGGTGGATACGCAGTATTTT. Translating gives CASSLGRVDTQYF.

J is TRBJ1-5 and V is TRBV18, with D unresolved. The germline CDR1 and CDR2 sequences are KGHSH and LQKENI. V was trimmed by 3 bases and J by 3 bases, leaving 12 bases between them. This CDR3 has 15 amino acids. The CDR3 DNA is TGTGCCAGCTCACCTGGAAACGGAAACAATCAGCCCCAGCATTTT. The encoded protein is CASSPGNGNNQPQHF.

The chain joins TRBV27 to TRBJ2-7, with D possibly TRBD2 on 6 matching bases. Germline V gene data show CDR1 as MNHEY and CDR2 as SMNVEV (reference sequence). CDR3 length: 16 amino acids. Deletions cut 3 bases from V and 1 base from J, with 16 bases between. For the CDR3, the DNA is TGTGCCAGCAGTTTGCCCCCCGGACTACAATCCTACGAGCAGTACTTC. Translated: CASSLPPGLQSYEQYF.

The rearrangement links TRBV6-6 to TRBJ2-7, with a tentative D call TRBD2 (6 bases). V lost 2 bases and J 7 bases, leaving 18 bases between the germline ends. In germline, CDR1 is MNHNY, CDR2 SVGAGI (reference sequence). This CDR3 region has 15 residues. The chain's CDR3 is CASSYILGGVGEQYF. The CDR3 DNA follows: TGTGCCAGCAGTTACATCCTGGGGGGAGTGGGGGAGCAGTACTTC.

V is TRBV10-3 and J is TRBJ1-3; D gene unclear. Germline assignment: CDR1 ENHRY and CDR2 SYGVKD. There are 11 residues in the CDR3. Between the trimmed V and J ends, which lost 4 bases and 7 bases, there was a span of 5 bases. The DNA of the CDR3 is TGTGCCATCAGTGTTATGAACACCATATATTTT. Protein sequence: CAISVMNTIYF.

The V gene is TRBV11-2, the J gene TRBJ2-1, with TRBD1 as a possible D gene (5 bases). In germline, CDR1 is SGHAT, CDR2 FQNNGV. V lost 5 bases and J lost 2, with 16 bases in between. CDR3 length: 16 residues. The CDR3 protein is CASSLQDRATYNEQFF. For the CDR3, the DNA is TGTGCCAGCAGCCTACAGGACCGGGCGACCTACAATGAGCAGTTCTTC.

The gene calls are TRBV6-5 and TRBJ1-1, with a possible D match to TRBD1 (5 bases). The germline CDR1 and CDR2 sequences are MNHEY and SVGAGI. CDR3 size: 14 residues. V dropped 2 bases and J dropped 6 bases, with 13 bases sitting between them. CDR3 loop: CASSYPSTGAEAFF. The CDR3 region has the DNA TGTGCCAGCAGTTACCCTTCAACGGGGGCTGAAGCTTTCTTT.

This clone was seen only a few times. The V gene is TRBV28, the J gene TRBJ2-7; maybe TRBD1 (6 bases). Trimming cost V 5 bases and J 3 bases, with 17 bases left between them. The CDR3 loop spans 15 amino acids. Germline V CDR1 and CDR2: MDHEN, SYDVKM. The CDR3 reads CASSPHRDKRYEQYF. CDR3 coding DNA: TGTGCCAGCAGTCCTCACCGGGACAAACGCTACGAGCAGTACTTC.

The table lists this clone with a count of one. One end of the junction does not line up with germline, which may come from a read error. The J gene is TRBJ1-4, the V gene TRBV7-9; D ambiguous. CDR3 length: 15 residues. CDR1 and CDR2 (germline): SEHNR, FQNEAQ (reference sequence). CDR3 loop: CAGSPDGELNEKLFF. The CDR3 bases are TGTGCCGGCAGCCCCGACGGAGAACTTAATGAAAAACTGTTTTTT. The full variable domain, in which reference TRBV7-9 and TRBJ1-4 provide the parts outside the CDR3, is DTGVSQNPRHKITKRGQNVTFRCDPISEHNRLYWYRQTLGQGPEFLTYFQNEAQLEKSRLLSDRFSAERPKGSFSTLEIQRTEQGDSAMYLCAGSPDGELNEKLFFGSGTQLSVL.

The rearrangement joins TRBV7-2 to TRBJ1-3; 7 positions match TRBD1. Looked up from germline, CDR1 is SGHTA and CDR2 is FQGNSA. J lost 2 bases, V lost 2 bases, and 3 bases had no gene match. This CDR3 is built from 15 residues. The CDR3 reads CASSLTGTAGNTIYF. CDR3 DNA: TGTGCCAGCAGCTTAACCGGGACAGCTGGAAACACCATATATTTT.

The chain joins TRBV4-3 to TRBJ1-5, with no clear D. CDR1 is LGHNA and CDR2 is YSLEER in the germline V gene. Trimming stripped 4 bases from V and 5 bases from J, with 12 bases between. This CDR3 region has 14 residues. CDR3 protein: CASSPRRVDQPQHF. The CDR3 DNA reads as TGCGCCAGCAGCCCTCGTAGGGTCGATCAGCCCCAGCATTTT.

The V gene is TRBV6-4, the J gene TRBJ1-5; D remains ambiguous. The CDR3 is 11 residues long. Germline CDR1 MRHNA, CDR2 SNTAGT. The V and J ends lost 6 bases and 7 bases respectively, with 7 bases between them. Written as DNA, the CDR3 is TGTGCCAGCAGCCCCCACCAGCCCCAGCATTTT. It translates to CASSPHQPQHF.